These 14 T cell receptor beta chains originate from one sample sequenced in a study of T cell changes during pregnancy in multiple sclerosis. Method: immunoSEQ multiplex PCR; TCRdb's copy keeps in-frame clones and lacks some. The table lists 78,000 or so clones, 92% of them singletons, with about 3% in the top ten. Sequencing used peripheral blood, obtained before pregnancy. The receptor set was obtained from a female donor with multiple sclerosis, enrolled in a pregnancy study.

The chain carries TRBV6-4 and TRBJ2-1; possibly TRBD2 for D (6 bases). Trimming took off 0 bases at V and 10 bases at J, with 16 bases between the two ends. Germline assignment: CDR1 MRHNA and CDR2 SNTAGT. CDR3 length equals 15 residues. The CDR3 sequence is CASSDSPSGEWEQFF. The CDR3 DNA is TGTGCCAGCAGTGACTCCCCGTCGGGGGAATGGGAGCAGTTCTTC.

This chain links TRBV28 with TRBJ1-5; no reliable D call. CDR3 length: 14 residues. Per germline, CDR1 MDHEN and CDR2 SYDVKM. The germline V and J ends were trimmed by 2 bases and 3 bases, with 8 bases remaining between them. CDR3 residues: CASSLLSDNQPQHF. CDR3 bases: TGTGCCAGCAGTTTACTCAGTGACAATCAGCCCCAGCATTTT.

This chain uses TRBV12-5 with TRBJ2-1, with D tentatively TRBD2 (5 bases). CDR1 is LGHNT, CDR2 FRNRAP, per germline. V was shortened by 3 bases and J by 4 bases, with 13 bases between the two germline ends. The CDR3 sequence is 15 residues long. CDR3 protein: CASGLKVGVYNEQFF. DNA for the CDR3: TGTGCTAGTGGTTTAAAGGTCGGGGTATACAATGAGCAGTTCTTC.

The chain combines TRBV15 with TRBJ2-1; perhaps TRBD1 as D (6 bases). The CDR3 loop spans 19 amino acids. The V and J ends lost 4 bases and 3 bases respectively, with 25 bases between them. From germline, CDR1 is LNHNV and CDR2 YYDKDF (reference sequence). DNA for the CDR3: TGTGCCACCAGCACTACCGGGACACCAGAATCCGGGCACTACAATGAGCAGTTCTTC. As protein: CATSTTGTPESGHYNEQFF.

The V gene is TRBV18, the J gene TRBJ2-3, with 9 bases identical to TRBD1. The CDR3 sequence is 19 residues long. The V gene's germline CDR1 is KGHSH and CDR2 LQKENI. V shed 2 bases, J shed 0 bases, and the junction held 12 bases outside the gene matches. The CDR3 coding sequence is TGTGCCAGCTCACCAACGGACCAAACAGGGGGCCTTAGCACAGATACGCAGTATTTT. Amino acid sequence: CASSPTDQTGGLSTDTQYF.

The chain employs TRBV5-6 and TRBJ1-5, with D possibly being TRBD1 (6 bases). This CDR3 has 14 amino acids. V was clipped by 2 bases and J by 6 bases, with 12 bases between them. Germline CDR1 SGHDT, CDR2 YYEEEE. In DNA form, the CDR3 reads TGTGCCAGCAGCTTTGGGACACAGGGTCAGCCCCAGCATTTT. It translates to CASSFGTQGQPQHF.

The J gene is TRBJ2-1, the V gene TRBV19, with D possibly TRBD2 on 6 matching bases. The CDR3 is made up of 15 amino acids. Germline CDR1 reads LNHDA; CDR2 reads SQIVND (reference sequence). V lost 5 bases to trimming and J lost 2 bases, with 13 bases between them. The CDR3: CASSEETSAYNEQFF. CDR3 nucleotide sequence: TGTGCCAGTAGTGAAGAGACTAGTGCCTACAATGAGCAGTTCTTC.

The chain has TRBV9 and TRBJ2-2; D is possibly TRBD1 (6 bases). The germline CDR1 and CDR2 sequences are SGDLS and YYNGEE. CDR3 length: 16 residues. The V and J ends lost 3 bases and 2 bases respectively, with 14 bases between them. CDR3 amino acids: CASSAPTGTNTGELFF. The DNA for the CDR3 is TGTGCCAGCAGCGCCCCCACCGGGACAAACACCGGGGAGCTGTTTTTT.

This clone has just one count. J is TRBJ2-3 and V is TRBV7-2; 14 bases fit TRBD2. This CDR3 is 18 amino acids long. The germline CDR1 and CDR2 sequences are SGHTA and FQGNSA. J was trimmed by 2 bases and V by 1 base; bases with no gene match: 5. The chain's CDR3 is CASSLGLAGGPFTDTQYF. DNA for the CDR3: TGTGCCAGCAGCTTAGGACTAGCGGGAGGGCCCTTCACAGATACGCAGTATTTT.

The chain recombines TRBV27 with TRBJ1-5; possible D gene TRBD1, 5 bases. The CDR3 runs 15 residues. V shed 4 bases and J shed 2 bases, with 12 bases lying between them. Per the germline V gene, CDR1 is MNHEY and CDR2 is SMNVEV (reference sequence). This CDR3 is CASSYEGAGNQPQHF. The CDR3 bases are TGTGCCAGCAGTTACGAAGGGGCAGGCAATCAGCCCCAGCATTTT.

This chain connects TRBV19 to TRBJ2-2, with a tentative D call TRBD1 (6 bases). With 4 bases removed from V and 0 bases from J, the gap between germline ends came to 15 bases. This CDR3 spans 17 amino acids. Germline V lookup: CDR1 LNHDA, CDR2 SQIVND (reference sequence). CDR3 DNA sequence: TGTGCCAGTAGTAAGCCCTTGGGACATACGAACACCGGGGAGCTGTTTTTT. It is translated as CASSKPLGHTNTGELFF.

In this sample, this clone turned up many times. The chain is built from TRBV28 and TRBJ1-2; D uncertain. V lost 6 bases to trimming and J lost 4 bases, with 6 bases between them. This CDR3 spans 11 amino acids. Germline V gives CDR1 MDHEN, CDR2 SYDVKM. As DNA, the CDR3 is TGTGCCAGCAGGAACAGCTATGGCTACACCTTC. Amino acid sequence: CASRNSYGYTF.

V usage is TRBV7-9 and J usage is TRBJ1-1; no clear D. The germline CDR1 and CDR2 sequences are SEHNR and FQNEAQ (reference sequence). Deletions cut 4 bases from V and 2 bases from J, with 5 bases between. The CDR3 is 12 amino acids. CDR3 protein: CASSYSNTEAFF. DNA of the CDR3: TGTGCCAGCAGCTATAGCAACACTGAAGCTTTCTTT.

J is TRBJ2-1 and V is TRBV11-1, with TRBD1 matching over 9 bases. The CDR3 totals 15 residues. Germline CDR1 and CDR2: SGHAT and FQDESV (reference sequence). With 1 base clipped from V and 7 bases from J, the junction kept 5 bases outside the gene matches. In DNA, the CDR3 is TGTGCCAGCAGCTTAGTAGGGGGGACAGGGAATGAGCAGTTCTTC. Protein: CASSLVGGTGNEQFF.